Listed here are 22 T cell receptor beta chains from one sample, sequenced in a study of blood T cell repertoires in COVID-19. TCRdb keeps only in-frame clones here, not all; method: immunoSEQ multiplex PCR. The sample records roughly 40,000 clones, over 70% being singletons. Sequences were obtained from peripheral blood. Source of these receptors: an elderly man with active or convalescent COVID-19.

The V call is TRBV14, the J call TRBJ2-1; 9 nucleotides agree with TRBD2. With V trimmed by 4 bases and J by 1 base, 2 bases remained unmatched. This CDR3 contains 15 residues. The germline V gene encodes CDR1 SGHDN and CDR2 FVKESK. CDR3 in DNA: TGTGCCAGCAGCCTTACTAGCGGGTCCTACAATGAGCAGTTCTTC. It codes for CASSLTSGSYNEQFF. Complete variable domain (other parts from reference TRBV14 and TRBJ2-1): EAGVTQFPSHSVIEKGQTVTLRCDPISGHDNLYWYRRVMGKEIKFLLHFVKESKQDESGMPNNRFLAERTGGTYSTLKVQPAELEDSGVYFCASSLTSGSYNEQFFGPGTRLTVL.

CDR3 sequence (DNA): TGTGCCAGCAGCAATAACAGAGATAACTATGGCTACACCTTC. Translating gives CASSNNRDNYGYTF. The gene calls are TRBV3-1 (or the pseudogene TRBV3-2) and TRBJ1-2, with unresolved D. The V end was cut by 5 bases, the J end by 1 base, with 11 bases between. The germline gives CDR1 LGHDT, CDR2 YNNKEL (reference sequence). There are 14 residues in the CDR3.

The V and J genes are TRBV6-5 and TRBJ1-5, with 8 bases that match TRBD1. Germline lookup yields CDR1 MNHEY and CDR2 SVGAGI. V lost 11 bases and J lost 3; bases outside the gene matches: 6. The CDR3 sequence is 13 residues long. CDR3 in amino acids: CAGGQGVNQPQHF. The DNA of the CDR3 is TGTGCCGGAGGACAGGGTGTCAATCAGCCCCAGCATTTT.

In this sample, this clone turned up a few times. The chain combines TRBV4-3 with TRBJ2-1; tentative D call: TRBD2 (7 bases). V shed 2 bases and J shed 0 bases, with 14 bases lying between them. CDR1 is LGHNA and CDR2 is YSLEER in the germline V gene. The CDR3 is 17 amino acids. The CDR3 loop is CASSQRRGAGSYNEQFF. CDR3 DNA sequence: TGCGCCAGCAGCCAACGACGGGGGGCCGGCTCCTACAATGAGCAGTTCTTC.

The rearrangement joins TRBV12-3 or TRBV12-4 to TRBJ1-1; 7 positions match TRBD1. With V trimmed by 5 bases and J by 3 bases, 3 bases remained unmatched. CDR3 size: 13 residues. As DNA, the CDR3 is TGTGCCAGCAGTCGAGACAGGGACACTGAAGCTTTCTTT. This encodes CASSRDRDTEAFF.

The chain combines TRBV18 with TRBJ2-1; 12 bases are a match to TRBD2. CDR3 length: 15 residues. CDR1 and CDR2 from the germline V gene are KGHSH and LQKENI. V dropped 5 bases and J dropped 8; count of bases not matched to a gene: 7. CDR3 sequence (DNA): TGTGCCAGCTCAAGACTAGCGGGGGAGTGGGATGAGCAGTTCTTC. It translates to CASSRLAGEWDEQFF.

This sequence joins TRBV6-1 and TRBJ2-3; D is unresolved. The germline V gene encodes CDR1 MNHNS and CDR2 SASEGT. The CDR3 spans 13 residues. V gave up 3 bases and J gave up 1 base, with 5 bases separating them. The CDR3 region is CASSEAGTDTQYF. The CDR3 DNA is TGTGCCAGCAGTGAGGCGGGCACAGATACGCAGTATTTT.

The V gene is TRBV19, the J gene TRBJ1-2; 7 bases agree with TRBD1. The ends lost 4 bases at V and 3 bases at J; junction bases unmatched: 8. The CDR3 is made up of 15 amino acids. Germline V gives CDR1 LNHDA, CDR2 SQIVND (reference sequence). The CDR3 DNA is TGTGCCAGTAGTACGCAAGGGGGCCAGGACTATGGCTACACCTTC. Its translation: CASSTQGGQDYGYTF.

This chain connects TRBV5-1 to TRBJ2-7; D perhaps matches TRBD1 (5 bases). The CDR3 is made up of 13 amino acids. CDR1 and CDR2 from the germline V gene are SGHRS and YFSETQ. Trimming took off 4 bases at V and 2 bases at J, with 10 bases between the two ends. The CDR3 sequence is CASSGAVTYEQYF. For the CDR3, the DNA is TGCGCCAGCAGCGGGGCGGTAACCTACGAGCAGTACTTC. The full variable domain, rest sourced from reference TRBV5-1 and TRBJ2-7, is KAGVTQTPRYLIKTRGQQVTLSCSPISGHRSVSWYQQTPGQGLQFLFEYFSETQRNKGNFPGRFSGRQFSNSRSEMNVSTLELGDSALYLCASSGAVTYEQYFGPGTRLTVT.

The V call is TRBV19, the J call TRBJ2-7, with D possibly being TRBD1 (5 bases). CDR1 and CDR2 (germline): LNHDA, SQIVND (reference sequence). V dropped 3 bases and J dropped 3 bases, with 15 bases sitting between them. This CDR3 comprises 15 residues. Here the CDR3 reads CASSIQDTKYYEQYF. CDR3 DNA sequence: TGTGCCAGTAGTATCCAGGACACGAAATACTACGAGCAGTACTTC.

CDR3 in amino acids: CASSPGQGYEQYF. The CDR3 DNA follows: TGTGCCAGCAGCCCTGGACAGGGGTACGAGCAGTACTTC. The chain couples TRBV12-3 or TRBV12-4 to TRBJ2-7; 9 bases agree with TRBD1. Trimming cost V 6 bases and J 4 bases; bases outside gene matches: 4. The CDR3 contains 13 residues.

V is TRBV12-3 or TRBV12-4 and J is TRBJ2-7, with 9 bases aligning to TRBD1. V shed 6 bases and J 5 bases; nucleotides not matched to a gene: 5. The CDR3 runs 13 residues. The CDR3 loop is CASSYGQGNEQYF. The DNA of the CDR3 is TGTGCCAGCAGCTATGGACAGGGGAACGAGCAGTACTTC.

This sequence joins TRBV25-1 and TRBJ1-6; 12 bases are shared with TRBD1. The V and J ends lost 5 bases and 6 bases, in that order; junction bases with no gene match: 5. The germline gives CDR1 MGHDK, CDR2 SYGVNS. This CDR3 comprises 16 residues. CDR3 sequence reads: CASSPEGQGANSPLHF. The DNA of the CDR3 is TGTGCCAGCAGTCCCGAGGGACAGGGGGCTAATTCACCCCTCCACTTT.

The rearrangement links TRBV24-1 to TRBJ2-1; 11 nucleotides line up with TRBD2. Trimming at V came to 2 bases and at J to 12 bases, leaving 8 bases not matched to a gene. The germline V gene encodes CDR1 KGHDR and CDR2 SFDVKD. CDR3 length: 15 amino acids. Written as DNA, the CDR3 is TGTGCCACCAGTGATTCACTAGCGGGAGAGAGCCGGCAGTTCTTC. Residues: CATSDSLAGESRQFF.

The gene calls are TRBV5-1 and TRBJ1-1, with 7 bases matching TRBD1. Germline lookup yields CDR1 SGHRS and CDR2 YFSETQ. The CDR3 totals 15 residues. The V and J ends lost 4 bases and 1 base, in that order; junction bases with no gene match: 7. CDR3 DNA sequence: TGCGCCAGCAGCCCTGGCGGGACAGCGAACACTGAAGCTTTCTTT. It is translated as CASSPGGTANTEAFF.

This clone has a single count. The rearrangement joins TRBV7-2 to TRBJ1-1, with D unclear. Trimming left V 5 bases short and J 14 bases short, with 21 bases between. Germline lookup yields CDR1 SGHTA and CDR2 FQGNSA. This CDR3 spans 13 amino acids. Here the CDR3 DNA reads TGTGCCAGCAGCACCTCGGCCCGGAGGGATATCTTCTTT. Its protein is CASSTSARRDIFF. The whole variable domain, remainder taken from reference TRBV7-2 and TRBJ1-1, is GAGVSQSPSNKVTEKGKDVELRCDPISGHTALYWYRQSLGQGLEFLIYFQGNSAPDKSGLPSDRFSAERTGGSVSTLTIQRTQQEDSAVYLCASSTSARRDIFFGQGTRLTVV.

The chain recombines TRBV2 with TRBJ2-1, with a tentative D call TRBD2 (6 bases). The CDR3 loop spans 11 amino acids. Trimming shortened V by 4 bases and J by 12 bases, and 10 bases separated the two germline ends. The germline V gene has CDR1 SNHLY and CDR2 FYNNEI. Here the CDR3 reads CASSGAGRQFF. CDR3 nucleotides: TGTGCCAGCAGTGGGGCCGGGAGGCAGTTCTTC. Together with reference TRBV2 and TRBJ2-1, the CDR3 gives the full variable domain: EPEVTQTPSHQVTQMGQEVILRCVPISNHLYFYWYRQILGQKVEFLVSFYNNEISEKSEIFDDQFSVERPDGSNFTLKIRSTKLEDSAMYFCASSGAGRQFFGPGTRLTVL.

The chain is built from TRBV5-4 and TRBJ2-1; 8 nucleotides agree with TRBD2. CDR1 and CDR2 (germline): SGHNT, YYREEE (reference sequence). CDR3 length equals 16 residues. Trimming took 7 bases from V and 3 from J; bases not matched to a gene: 12. The CDR3 DNA follows: TGTGCCAGCCGACCGGGGGGGGGACCAGTCTACAATGAGCAGTTCTTC. Its translation: CASRPGGGPVYNEQFF.

The rearrangement uses TRBV5-8 and TRBJ2-1; D unclear. V was cut by 4 bases and J by 4 bases, with 9 bases left in between. Germline V lookup: CDR1 SGHTS, CDR2 YDEGEE. The CDR3 spans 13 residues. CDR3 residues: CASSVDWYNEQFF. As DNA, the CDR3 is TGTGCCAGCAGCGTCGACTGGTACAATGAGCAGTTCTTC.

The sample holds a few counts of this clone. The chain uses TRBV18 and TRBJ1-2, with 10 bases that match TRBD1. The V segment lost 4 bases and the J segment 6 bases; nucleotides outside the gene matches: 8. The CDR3 is 15 amino acids. The germline gives CDR1 KGHSH, CDR2 LQKENI. CDR3 region: CASSQRDRGIHGYTF. The CDR3 nucleotides read TGTGCCAGCTCACAACGGGACAGGGGAATCCATGGCTACACCTTC.

The rearrangement joins TRBV6-5 to TRBJ1-2; 8 nucleotides line up with TRBD1. The CDR3 has 12 amino acids. The germline gives CDR1 MNHEY, CDR2 SVGAGI. J gave up 12 bases and V 4 bases, and 7 bases lay outside the gene matches. CDR3 residues: CASSFPGQANTF. The CDR3 DNA sequence: TGTGCCAGCAGTTTTCCGGGACAGGCAAACACCTTC.

This clone was recorded a few times. The V call is TRBV27, the J call TRBJ1-2; TRBD1 matches at 7 bases. The CDR3 has 16 amino acids. CDR1 MNHEY and CDR2 SMNVEV come from the germline V gene (reference sequence). Losses at the gene ends were 0 bases for V and 4 bases for J; bases not matched to a gene: 8. CDR3 protein: CASSLSWDSAFYGYTF. DNA of the CDR3: TGTGCCAGCAGTTTATCGTGGGACAGTGCTTTCTATGGCTACACCTTC.